This T cell receptor beta chain was recovered during a study of cytomegalovirus exposure and HLA in healthy donors. Findings and caveats of the study: Reportedly, diagnosis of cytomegalovirus status by the classifier showed high specificity and sensitivity. Owing to their indistinguishability, certain V segments, notably TRBV6-2 and TRBV6-3, were excluded. Specificity of a few CMV-associated chains for CMV antigens was verified in vitro.

About this clone: Antigen unknown.

The PCR was carried out with 60 Vbeta primers and 13 Jbeta primers. In the study's own analysis: In a later analysis, around 10 million of about 80 million unique beta chains occurred in at least two donors. Some clones are missing from TCRdb's copy, which holds only in-frame ones; the method was immunoSEQ multiplex PCR. That table furnishes V, J and clone size, whereas the DNA furnished D and trimming. The sample shows approximately 150,000 clones, 84% of them seen only once. V lost 5 bases, J lost 5 bases, and 6 bases stayed unmatched. Germline V lookup: CDR1 SGHTA, CDR2 FQGNSA. The CDR3 covers 15 residues.

The specimen sequenced was PBMCs. The sequence was obtained from a boy aged 2 to 10 in good health and CMV-seronegative. The rearrangement links TRBV7-2 to TRBJ2-5; 12 nucleotides line up with TRBD2. CDR3 loop: CASSGGLAGGETQYF. The CDR3 nucleotides read TGTGCCAGCAGCGGGGGTCTAGCGGGAGGGGAGACCCAGTACTTC.